This T cell receptor (beta chain) was identified during a study of identical twins. Findings and caveats of the study: Out-of-frame TCR alpha sharing observed in monozygotic twins exceeded model estimates. The study based its conclusions on cross-sectional statistical analysis and did not follow the same donors.

A few counts support this clonotype. Its cognate antigen is unknown. Trimming took 7 bases from V and 5 from J, leaving 19 bases between them. The CDR3 spans 15 residues. MiXCR, run by TCRdb on the 5' RACE reads, gives a single entry per CDR3 protein. The sample includes roughly 690,000 distinct CDR3 sequences, 21% of them seen just once. Everyone who gave samples was a healthy Caucasian. This sample also appeared in a second study, on T cells expressing NK-cell markers. From that study: In 5 to 7 donors, dominant NKG2C+ clonotypes were roughly 1.0-8% of CD8+ T cells.

This TCR was sampled from a young woman in good health. The sample comprised PBMCs. The V gene is TRBV12-3 or TRBV12-4, the J gene TRBJ2-3, with a tentative D call TRBD2 (6 bases). The CDR3 DNA follows: TGTGCCAGCACTGCGGGGCCCCGAACCCGAGATACGCAGTATTTT. Protein sequence: CASTAGPRTRDTQYF.